Each of the 12 T cell receptor beta chains below was sequenced from the same sample in a study of blood T cell repertoires in COVID-19. Here immunoSEQ multiplex PCR was the method, and the copy in TCRdb shows in-frame clones only, minus some. Of 320,000 or so clones listed, roughly 90% are singletons. Sequences were obtained from PBMCs or T cells enriched from blood (not recorded which). These receptors were obtained from a woman aged 25 to 45 who had recovered from COVID-19.

V and J are TRBV5-1 and TRBJ1-1; a weak D match, TRBD1 (5 bases). Deletions cut 4 bases from V and 1 base from J, with 17 bases between. The germline CDR1 and CDR2 sequences are SGHRS and YFSETQ. This CDR3 spans 16 amino acids. CDR3 nucleotides: TGCGCCAGCAGCCCTTGGATTGAAAGGGGGAACACTGAAGCTTTCTTT. Translation: CASSPWIERGNTEAFF.

The chain has TRBV7-7 and TRBJ1-4, with TRBD1 matching 7 bases. Germline V gene lookup returns CDR1 SSHAT and CDR2 FNYEAQ (reference sequence). Trimming cost V 5 bases and J 5 bases; bases outside gene matches: 8. This CDR3 region has 15 residues. The CDR3, as DNA: TGTGCCAGCAGCCCTGGGGCCAGGGGGAATGAAAAACTGTTTTTT. Amino acid sequence: CASSPGARGNEKLFF.

This chain links TRBV4-1 with TRBJ2-5, with 13 positions matching TRBD2. Germline-derived CDR1 and CDR2 are MGHRA and YSYEKL. The CDR3 is 17 amino acids. After removal of 3 bases from V and 1 base from J, the junction contained 5 bases not matched to a gene. This CDR3 is CASSQGGLAGSQETQYF. The CDR3 DNA sequence: TGCGCCAGCAGCCAGGGGGGACTAGCGGGATCCCAAGAGACCCAGTACTTC.

The chain is built from TRBV5-6 and TRBJ2-6; TRBD1 matches at 8 bases. Per germline, CDR1 SGHDT and CDR2 YYEEEE. This CDR3 has 16 amino acids. With V trimmed by 4 bases and J by 0 bases, 3 bases remained unmatched. The CDR3 DNA reads TGTGCCAGCAGCGCTGACAGGGGCTCTGGGGCCAACGTCCTGACTTTC. Encoded protein: CASSADRGSGANVLTF.

This sequence joins TRBV19 and TRBJ1-2; D may be TRBD1 (5 bases). V was cut by 6 bases and J by 0 bases, with 11 bases left in between. Germline CDR1 is LNHDA and CDR2 is SQIVND (reference sequence). The CDR3 covers 14 residues. The CDR3 region has the DNA TGTGCCAGTAGCCGGGGGTTTACTAACTATGGCTACACCTTC. Amino acids: CASSRGFTNYGYTF.

The CDR3 DNA is TGTGCCAGCAGCCTCACCATCGACGAGAGGGATTCACCCCTCCACTTT. Translated, it gives CASSLTIDERDSPLHF. The chain uses TRBV9 and TRBJ1-6, with no clear D. Germline-derived CDR1 and CDR2 are SGDLS and YYNGEE. The CDR3 covers 16 residues. The germline V and J ends were trimmed by 4 bases and 8 bases, with 19 bases remaining between them.

V usage is TRBV9 and J usage is TRBJ2-3; the D gene is possibly TRBD2 (7 bases). V was clipped by 4 bases and J by 2 bases, with 14 bases between them. The CDR3 extends over 15 amino acids. Germline CDR1 is SGDLS and CDR2 is YYNGEE. The CDR3 protein is CASSPREGHTDTQYF. DNA for the CDR3: TGTGCCAGCAGCCCGAGGGAGGGACACACAGATACGCAGTATTTT.

This clone was detected only once. The chain employs TRBV5-6 and TRBJ2-7, with 9 bases lining up with TRBD1. Germline loops: CDR1 SGHDT, CDR2 YYEEEE. Trimming cost V 4 bases and J 4 bases; bases outside gene matches: 9. The CDR3 has 15 residues. CDR3 sequence reads: CASSPPGQGAYEQYF. The CDR3 DNA reads TGTGCCAGCAGCCCCCCGGGACAGGGCGCTTACGAGCAGTACTTC.

The chain combines TRBV19 with TRBJ1-5; D perhaps matches TRBD1 (5 bases). CDR3 size: 15 residues. Germline lookup yields CDR1 LNHDA and CDR2 SQIVND (reference sequence). Deletions cut 4 bases from V and 7 bases from J, with 17 bases between. The DNA for the CDR3 is TGTGCCAGTAGTACCCGCTCAGGGATTTGGCAGCCCCAGCATTTT. It is translated as CASSTRSGIWQPQHF.

This rearrangement joins TRBV19 to TRBJ1-5, with 9 nucleotides matching TRBD1. V was clipped by 4 bases and J by 2 bases; unmatched bases: 12. The germline CDR1 and CDR2 sequences are LNHDA and SQIVND (reference sequence). This CDR3 contains 18 residues. The CDR3 DNA sequence: TGTGCCAGTAGTACCCCCGGGACAGGGTTCAGAGGCAATCAGCCCCAGCATTTT. This sequence encodes CASSTPGTGFRGNQPQHF.

The V call is TRBV5-1, the J call TRBJ1-1; D is uncertain. The CDR3 totals 14 residues. From germline, CDR1 is SGHRS and CDR2 YFSETQ. V gave up 4 bases and J gave up 3 bases, with 13 bases separating them. CDR3 loop: CASSATHEDTEAFF. CDR3 nucleotide sequence: TGCGCCAGCAGCGCTACCCACGAGGACACTGAAGCTTTCTTT.

The rearrangement links TRBV3-1 (or the pseudogene TRBV3-2) to TRBJ2-1, with a weak D call TRBD1 (6 bases). Trimming removed 3 bases from V and 0 bases from J, with 12 bases in between. This CDR3 region has 16 residues. Looked up from germline, CDR1 is LGHDT and CDR2 is YNNKEL (reference sequence). The CDR3 spells CASSQWTVSSYNEQFF. The CDR3 bases are TGTGCCAGCAGCCAGTGGACAGTAAGCTCCTACAATGAGCAGTTCTTC.